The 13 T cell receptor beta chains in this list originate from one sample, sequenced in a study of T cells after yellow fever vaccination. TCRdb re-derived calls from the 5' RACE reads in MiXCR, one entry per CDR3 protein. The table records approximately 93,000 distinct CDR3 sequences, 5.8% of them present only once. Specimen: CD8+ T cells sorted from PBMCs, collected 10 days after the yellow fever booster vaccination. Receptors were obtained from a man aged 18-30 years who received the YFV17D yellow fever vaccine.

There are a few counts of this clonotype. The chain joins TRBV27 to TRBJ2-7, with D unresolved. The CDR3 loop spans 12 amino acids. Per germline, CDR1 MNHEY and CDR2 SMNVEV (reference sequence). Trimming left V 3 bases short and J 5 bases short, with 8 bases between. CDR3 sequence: CASSFFPHEQYF. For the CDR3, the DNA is TGTGCCAGCAGTTTCTTCCCCCACGAGCAGTACTTC.

The CDR3 reads CAISESLDRGDETQYF. CDR3 bases: TGTGCCATCAGTGAGTCCCTCGACAGGGGGGACGAGACCCAGTACTTC. The chain couples TRBV10-3 to TRBJ2-5; TRBD1 agrees at 9 bases. CDR1 is ENHRY and CDR2 is SYGVKD in the germline V gene. CDR3 length equals 16 residues. The ends lost 0 bases at V and 5 bases at J; junction bases unmatched: 7.

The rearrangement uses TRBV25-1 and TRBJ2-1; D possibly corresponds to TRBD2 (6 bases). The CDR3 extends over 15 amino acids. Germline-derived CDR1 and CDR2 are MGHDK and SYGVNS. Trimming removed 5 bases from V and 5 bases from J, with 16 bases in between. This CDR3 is CASSWGLLGDNEQFF. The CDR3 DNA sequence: TGTGCCAGCAGTTGGGGACTTCTCGGGGACAATGAGCAGTTCTTC.

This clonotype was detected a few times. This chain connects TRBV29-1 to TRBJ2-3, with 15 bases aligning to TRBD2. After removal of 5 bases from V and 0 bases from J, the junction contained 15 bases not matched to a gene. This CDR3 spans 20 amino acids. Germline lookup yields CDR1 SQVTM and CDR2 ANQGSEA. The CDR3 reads CSVLGLAGGPIPSSTDTQYF. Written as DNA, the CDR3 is TGCAGCGTTCTCGGACTAGCGGGGGGGCCGATCCCATCTAGCACAGATACGCAGTATTTT.

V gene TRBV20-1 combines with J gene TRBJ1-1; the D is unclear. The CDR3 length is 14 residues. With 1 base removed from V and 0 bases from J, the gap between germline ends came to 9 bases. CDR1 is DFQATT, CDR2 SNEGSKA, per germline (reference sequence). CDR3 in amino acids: CSARVHLMNTEAFF. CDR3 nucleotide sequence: TGCAGTGCTAGAGTGCACCTAATGAACACTGAAGCTTTCTTT.

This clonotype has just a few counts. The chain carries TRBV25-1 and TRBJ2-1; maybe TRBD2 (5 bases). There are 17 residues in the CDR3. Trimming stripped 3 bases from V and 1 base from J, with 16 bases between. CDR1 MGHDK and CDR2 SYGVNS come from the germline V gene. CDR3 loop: CASSENGEVWSYNEQFF. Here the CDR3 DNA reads TGTGCCAGCAGTGAGAACGGGGAAGTCTGGTCCTACAATGAGCAGTTCTTC.

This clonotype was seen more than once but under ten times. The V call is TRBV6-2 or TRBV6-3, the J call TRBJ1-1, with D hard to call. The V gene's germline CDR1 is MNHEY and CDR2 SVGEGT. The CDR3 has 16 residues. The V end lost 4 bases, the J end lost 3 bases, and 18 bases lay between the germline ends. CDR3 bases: TGTGCCAGCAGTTCCCCCGACCACGCCGGGGACACTGAAGCTTTCTTT. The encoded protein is CASSSPDHAGDTEAFF.

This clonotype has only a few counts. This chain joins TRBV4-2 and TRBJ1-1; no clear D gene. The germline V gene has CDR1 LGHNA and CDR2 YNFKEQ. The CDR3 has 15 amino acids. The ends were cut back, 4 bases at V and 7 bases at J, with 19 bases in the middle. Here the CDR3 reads CASSPLPQRPFEAFF. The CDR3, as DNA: TGTGCCAGCAGCCCCCTCCCACAGAGGCCATTTGAAGCTTTCTTT.

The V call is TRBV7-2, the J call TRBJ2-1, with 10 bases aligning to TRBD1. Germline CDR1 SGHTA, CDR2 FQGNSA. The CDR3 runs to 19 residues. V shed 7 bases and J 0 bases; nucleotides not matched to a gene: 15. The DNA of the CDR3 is TGTGCCAGCACCTTCTTTCCGGGACAGGGGAAGGCCTCCTACAATGAGCAGTTCTTC. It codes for CASTFFPGQGKASYNEQFF. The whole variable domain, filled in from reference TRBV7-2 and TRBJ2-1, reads GAGVSQSPSNKVTEKGKDVELRCDPISGHTALYWYRQSLGQGLEFLIYFQGNSAPDKSGLPSDRFSAERTGGSVSTLTIQRTQQEDSAVYLCASTFFPGQGKASYNEQFFGPGTRLTVL.

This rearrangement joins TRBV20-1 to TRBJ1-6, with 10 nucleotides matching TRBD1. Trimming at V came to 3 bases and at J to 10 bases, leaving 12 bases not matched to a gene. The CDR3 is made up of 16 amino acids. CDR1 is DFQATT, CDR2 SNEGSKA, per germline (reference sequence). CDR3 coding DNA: TGCAGTGCTAGCAGACGAAGGACAGGGGGGTTCTCACCCCTCCACTTT. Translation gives CSASRRRTGGFSPLHF.

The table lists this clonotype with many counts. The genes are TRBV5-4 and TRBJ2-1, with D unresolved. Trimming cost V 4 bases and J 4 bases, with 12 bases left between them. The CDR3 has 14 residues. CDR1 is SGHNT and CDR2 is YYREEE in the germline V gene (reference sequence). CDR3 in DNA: TGTGCCAGCAGCATCTTGGGTGAATACAATGAGCAGTTCTTC. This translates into CASSILGEYNEQFF.

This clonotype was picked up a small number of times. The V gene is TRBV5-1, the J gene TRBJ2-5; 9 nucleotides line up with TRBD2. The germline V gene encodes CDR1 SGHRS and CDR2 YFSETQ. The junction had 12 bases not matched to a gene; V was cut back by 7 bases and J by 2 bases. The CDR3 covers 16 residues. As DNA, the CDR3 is TGCGCCAGCGCCCGGCCCGCCCTAGCGGGACAAGAGACCCAGTACTTC. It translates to CASARPALAGQETQYF.

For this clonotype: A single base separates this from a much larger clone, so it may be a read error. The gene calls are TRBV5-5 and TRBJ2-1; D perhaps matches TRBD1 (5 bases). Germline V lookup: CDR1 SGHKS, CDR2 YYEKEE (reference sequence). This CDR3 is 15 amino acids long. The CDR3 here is CASSLVSGRLYEKFF. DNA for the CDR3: TGTGCCAGCAGCTTGGTGTCAGGGCGGTTGTATGAGAAGTTCTTC. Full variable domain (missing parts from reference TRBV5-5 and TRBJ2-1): DAGVTQSPTHLIKTRGQQVTLRCSPISGHKSVSWYQQVLGQGPQFIFQYYEKEERGRGNFPDRFSARQFPNYSSELNVNALLLGDSALYLCASSLVSGRLYEKFFGPGTRLTVL.